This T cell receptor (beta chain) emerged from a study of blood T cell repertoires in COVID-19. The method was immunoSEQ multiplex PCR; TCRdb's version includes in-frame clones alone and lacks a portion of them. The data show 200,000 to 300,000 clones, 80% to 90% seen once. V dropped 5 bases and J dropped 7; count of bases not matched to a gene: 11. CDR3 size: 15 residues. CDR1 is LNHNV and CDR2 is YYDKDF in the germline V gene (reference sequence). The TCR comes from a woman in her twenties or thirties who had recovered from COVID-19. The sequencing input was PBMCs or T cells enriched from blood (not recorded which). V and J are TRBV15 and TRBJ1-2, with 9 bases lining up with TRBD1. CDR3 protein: CATSEAPDRGSGYTF. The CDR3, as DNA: TGTGCCACCAGCGAAGCCCCGGACAGGGGTAGTGGCTACACCTTC.